The sequence of this T cell receptor (beta chain) was determined in a study of blood T cell repertoires in COVID-19. This clone appeared once. The CDR3 is made up of 15 amino acids. Losses at the gene ends were 0 bases for V and 1 base for J; bases not matched to a gene: 2. Germline V gene data show CDR1 as SGHRS and CDR2 as YFSETQ. Produced via immunoSEQ multiplex PCR; TCRdb's table is partial and in-frame only. The sample holds a few hundred thousand clones, more than 75% seen once. The receptor's source is a woman in her fifties or sixties in a cohort exposed to, infected with or recovered from COVID-19 (not recorded which). The specimen was PBMCs or T cells enriched from blood (not recorded which). The chain has TRBV5-1 and TRBJ1-1, with TRBD1 matching over 8 bases. Here the CDR3 reads CASSLETGANTEAFF. CDR3 DNA: TGCGCCAGCAGCTTGGAGACAGGGGCGAACACTGAAGCTTTCTTT.